The sequence of this TCR beta chain was determined in a study of CD8 T cells in Susac syndrome. The CDR3 consists of 16 residues. Trimming took 6 bases from V and 1 from J, leaving 18 bases between them. Germline CDR1 MNHNS, CDR2 SASEGT. Reverse transcription of 0.5 to 1 ug RNA was carried out with random hexamers. TCRdb re-called the immunoSEQ multiplex PCR reads through MiXCR, storing one row per CDR3 protein. The sample has around 140,000 distinct CDR3 sequences, 85% to 95% seen once. The source is a human donor with multiple sclerosis. The sequenced sample consisted of CD4+ T cells from PBMCs. V and J are TRBV6-1 and TRBJ1-2, with a tentative D call TRBD1 (5 bases). CDR3 sequence: CASRDLRGSFNYGYTF. The DNA for the CDR3 is TGTGCCAGCAGGGACCTAAGGGGTTCCTTTAACTATGGCTACACCTTC.